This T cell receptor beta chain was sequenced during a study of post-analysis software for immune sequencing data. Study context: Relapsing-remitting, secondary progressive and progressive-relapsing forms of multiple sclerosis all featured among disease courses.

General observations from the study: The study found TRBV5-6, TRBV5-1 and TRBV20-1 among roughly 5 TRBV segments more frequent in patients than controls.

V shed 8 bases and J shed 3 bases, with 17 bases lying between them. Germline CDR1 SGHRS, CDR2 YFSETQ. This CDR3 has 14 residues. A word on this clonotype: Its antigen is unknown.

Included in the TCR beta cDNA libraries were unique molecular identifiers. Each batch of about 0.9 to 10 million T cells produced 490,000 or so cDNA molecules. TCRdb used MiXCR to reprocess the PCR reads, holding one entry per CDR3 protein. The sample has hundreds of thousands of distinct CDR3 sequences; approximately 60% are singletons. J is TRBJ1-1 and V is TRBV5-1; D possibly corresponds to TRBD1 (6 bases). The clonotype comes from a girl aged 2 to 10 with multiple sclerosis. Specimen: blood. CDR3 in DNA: TGCGCCAGTACGGCAGGGGAGGTGGACACTGAAGCTTTCTTT. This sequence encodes CASTAGEVDTEAFF. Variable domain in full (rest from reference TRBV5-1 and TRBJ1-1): KAGVTQTPRYLIKTRGQQVTLSCSPISGHRSVSWYQQTPGQGLQFLFEYFSETQRNKGNFPGRFSGRQFSNSRSEMNVSTLELGDSALYLCASTAGEVDTEAFFGQGTRLTVV.